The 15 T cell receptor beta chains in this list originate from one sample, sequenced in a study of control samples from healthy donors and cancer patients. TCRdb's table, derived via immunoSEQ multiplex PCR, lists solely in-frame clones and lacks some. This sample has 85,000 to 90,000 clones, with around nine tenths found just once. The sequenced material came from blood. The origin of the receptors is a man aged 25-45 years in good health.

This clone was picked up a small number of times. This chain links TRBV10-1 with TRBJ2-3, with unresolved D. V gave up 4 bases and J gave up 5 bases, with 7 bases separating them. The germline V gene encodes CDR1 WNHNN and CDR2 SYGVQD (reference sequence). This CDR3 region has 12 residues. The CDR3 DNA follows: TGCGCCAGCAGTGCATACGGAGATACGCAGTATTTT. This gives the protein CASSAYGDTQYF.

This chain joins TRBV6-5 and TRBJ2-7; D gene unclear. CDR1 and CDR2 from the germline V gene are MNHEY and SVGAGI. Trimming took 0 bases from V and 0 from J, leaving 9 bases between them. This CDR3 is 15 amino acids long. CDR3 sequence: CASSYSHSSSYEQYF. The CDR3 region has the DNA TGTGCCAGCAGTTACTCCCACAGTAGCTCCTACGAGCAGTACTTC.

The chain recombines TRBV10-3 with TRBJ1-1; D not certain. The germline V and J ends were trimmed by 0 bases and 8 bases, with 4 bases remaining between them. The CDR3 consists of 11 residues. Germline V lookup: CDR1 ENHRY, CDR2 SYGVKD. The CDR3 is CAISESGEAFF. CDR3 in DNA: TGTGCCATCAGTGAGTCGGGGGAAGCTTTCTTT.

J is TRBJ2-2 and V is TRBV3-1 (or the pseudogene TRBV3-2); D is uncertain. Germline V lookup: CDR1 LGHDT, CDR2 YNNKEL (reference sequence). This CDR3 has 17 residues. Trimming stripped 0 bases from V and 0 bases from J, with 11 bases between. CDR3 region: CASSQDFLTSNTGELFF. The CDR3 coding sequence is TGTGCCAGCAGCCAAGATTTCCTAACCTCGAACACCGGGGAGCTGTTTTTT.

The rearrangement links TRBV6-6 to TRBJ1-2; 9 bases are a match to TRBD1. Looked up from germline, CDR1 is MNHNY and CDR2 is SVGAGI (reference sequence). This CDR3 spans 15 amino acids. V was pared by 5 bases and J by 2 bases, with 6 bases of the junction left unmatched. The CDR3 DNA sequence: TGTGCCAGCAGTAGGGGGGGGACAGGGAACTATGGCTACACCTTC. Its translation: CASSRGGTGNYGYTF.

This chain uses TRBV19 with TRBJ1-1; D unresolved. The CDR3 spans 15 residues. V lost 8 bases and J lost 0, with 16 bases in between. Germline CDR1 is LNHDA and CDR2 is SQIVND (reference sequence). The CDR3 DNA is TGTGCCAGTTCGATGCGGACTGATTTGAACACTGAAGCTTTCTTT. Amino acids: CASSMRTDLNTEAFF.

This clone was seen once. The CDR3 is CASSFPAGNSGNTIYF. The CDR3, as DNA: TGTGCCAGCAGCTTCCCCGCAGGCAACTCTGGAAACACCATATATTTT. V is TRBV7-8 and J is TRBJ1-3; D gene unclear. V lost 3 bases and J 0 bases, leaving 12 bases between the germline ends. Germline CDR1 is SGHVS and CDR2 is FQNEAQ. The CDR3 totals 16 residues. Together with reference TRBV7-8 and TRBJ1-3, the CDR3 gives the full variable domain: GAGVSQSPRYKVAKRGQDVALRCDPISGHVSLFWYQQALGQGPEFLTYFQNEAQLDKSGLPSDRFFAERPEGSVSTLKIQRTQQEDSAVYLCASSFPAGNSGNTIYFGEGSWLTVV.

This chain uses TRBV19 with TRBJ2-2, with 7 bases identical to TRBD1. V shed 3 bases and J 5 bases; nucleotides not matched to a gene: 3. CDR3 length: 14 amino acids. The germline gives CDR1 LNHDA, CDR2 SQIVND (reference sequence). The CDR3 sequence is CASSMGQQTGELFF. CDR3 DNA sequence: TGTGCCAGTAGTATGGGACAGCAGACCGGGGAGCTGTTTTTT.

As DNA, the CDR3 is TGCGCCAGCAGCCAAGATCCAGCGAACACTGAAGCTTTCTTT. Its translation is CASSQDPANTEAFF. The chain employs TRBV4-1 and TRBJ1-1; D remains unclear. Germline loops: CDR1 MGHRA, CDR2 YSYEKL. Trimming removed 0 bases at V and 1 base at J, with 6 bases between. The CDR3 contains 14 residues.

The CDR3 DNA is TGTGCCAGCAGTTGGGGCAGGGGGGCGCGGGAGCAGTACTTC. It codes for CASSWGRGAREQYF. The rearrangement uses TRBV27 and TRBJ2-7, with D perhaps TRBD1 (7 bases). Germline lookup yields CDR1 MNHEY and CDR2 SMNVEV (reference sequence). CDR3 length: 14 amino acids. V lost 4 bases, J lost 7 bases, and 17 bases lay in between.

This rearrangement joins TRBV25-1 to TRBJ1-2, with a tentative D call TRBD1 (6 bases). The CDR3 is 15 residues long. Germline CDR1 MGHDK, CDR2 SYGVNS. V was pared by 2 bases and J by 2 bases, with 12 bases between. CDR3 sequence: CASSEGGRKNYGYTF. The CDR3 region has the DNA TGTGCCAGCAGTGAAGGGGGGCGCAAGAACTATGGCTACACCTTC.

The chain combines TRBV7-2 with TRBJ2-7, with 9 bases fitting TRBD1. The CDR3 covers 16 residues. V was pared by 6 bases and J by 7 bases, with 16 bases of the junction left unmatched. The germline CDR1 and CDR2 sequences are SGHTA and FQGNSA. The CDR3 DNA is TGTGCCAGCAGAACAGGGGGCGCCAATGGTTTGGGGGAGCAGTACTTC. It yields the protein CASRTGGANGLGEQYF.

CDR3 bases: TGCGCCAGCAGCCAAGATAGCGGGGGGGCCTTTGAGCAGTTCTTC. It is translated as CASSQDSGGAFEQFF. V and J are TRBV4-1 and TRBJ2-1; 11 positions agree with TRBD2. The J segment lost 9 bases and the V segment lost 0 bases, leaving 4 bases of the junction unmatched. This CDR3 region has 15 residues. Germline values: CDR1 MGHRA, CDR2 YSYEKL.

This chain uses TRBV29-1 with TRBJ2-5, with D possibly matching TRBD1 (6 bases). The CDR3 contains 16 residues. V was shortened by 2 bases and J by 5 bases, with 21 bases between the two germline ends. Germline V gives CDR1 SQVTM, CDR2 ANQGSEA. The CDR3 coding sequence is TGCAGCGTTGAATGGCGAACAGGGAGCGTTTGGGAGACCCAGTACTTC. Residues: CSVEWRTGSVWETQYF.

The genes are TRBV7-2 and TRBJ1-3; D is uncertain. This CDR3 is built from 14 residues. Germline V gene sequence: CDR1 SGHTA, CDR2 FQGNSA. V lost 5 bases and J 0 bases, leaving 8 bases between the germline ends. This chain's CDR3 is CASSPGVSGNTIYF. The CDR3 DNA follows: TGTGCCAGCAGCCCTGGGGTCTCTGGAAACACCATATATTTT.